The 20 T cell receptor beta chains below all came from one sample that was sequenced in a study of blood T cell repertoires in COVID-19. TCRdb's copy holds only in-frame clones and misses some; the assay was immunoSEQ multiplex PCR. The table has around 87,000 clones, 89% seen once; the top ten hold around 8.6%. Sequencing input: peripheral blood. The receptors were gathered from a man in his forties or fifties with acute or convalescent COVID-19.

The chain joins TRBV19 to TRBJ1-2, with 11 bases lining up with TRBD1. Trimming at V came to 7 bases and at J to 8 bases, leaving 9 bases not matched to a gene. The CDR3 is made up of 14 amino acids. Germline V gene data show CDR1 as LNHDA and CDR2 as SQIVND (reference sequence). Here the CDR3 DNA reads TGTGCCAGTACCGTGGGACAGGGGGTAGGCGGCTACACCTTC. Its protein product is CASTVGQGVGGYTF.

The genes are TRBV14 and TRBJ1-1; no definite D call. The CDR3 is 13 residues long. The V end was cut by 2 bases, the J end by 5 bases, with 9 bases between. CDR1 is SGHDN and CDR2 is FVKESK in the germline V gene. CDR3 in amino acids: CASSQSRGTEAFF. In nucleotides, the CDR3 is TGTGCCAGCAGCCAAAGTCGCGGAACTGAAGCTTTCTTT.

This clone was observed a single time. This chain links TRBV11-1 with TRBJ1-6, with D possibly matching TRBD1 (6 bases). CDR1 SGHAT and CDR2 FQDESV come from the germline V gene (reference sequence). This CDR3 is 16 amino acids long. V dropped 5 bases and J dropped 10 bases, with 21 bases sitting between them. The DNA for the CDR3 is TGTGCCAGCAGCCCCTTAGGGGGTCTTAGTACCTCACCCCTCCACTTT. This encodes CASSPLGGLSTSPLHF.

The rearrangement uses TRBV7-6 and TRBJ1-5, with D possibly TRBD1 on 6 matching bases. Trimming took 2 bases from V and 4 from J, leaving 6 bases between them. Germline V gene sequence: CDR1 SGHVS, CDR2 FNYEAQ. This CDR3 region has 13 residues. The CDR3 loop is CASSLQGNQPQHF. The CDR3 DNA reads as TGTGCCAGCAGCTTACAGGGGAATCAGCCCCAGCATTTT.

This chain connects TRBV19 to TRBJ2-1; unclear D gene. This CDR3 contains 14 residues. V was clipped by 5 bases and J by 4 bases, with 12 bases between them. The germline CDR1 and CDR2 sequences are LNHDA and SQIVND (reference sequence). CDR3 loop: CASSSITEYNEQFF. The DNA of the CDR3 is TGTGCCAGTAGTTCCATTACAGAATACAATGAGCAGTTCTTC.

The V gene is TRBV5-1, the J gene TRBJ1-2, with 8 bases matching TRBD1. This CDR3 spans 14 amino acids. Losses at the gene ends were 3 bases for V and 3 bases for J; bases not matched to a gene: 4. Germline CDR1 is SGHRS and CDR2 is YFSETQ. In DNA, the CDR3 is TGCGCCAGCAGCTCCCAGGGGGCCGACTATGGCTACACCTTC. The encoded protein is CASSSQGADYGYTF.

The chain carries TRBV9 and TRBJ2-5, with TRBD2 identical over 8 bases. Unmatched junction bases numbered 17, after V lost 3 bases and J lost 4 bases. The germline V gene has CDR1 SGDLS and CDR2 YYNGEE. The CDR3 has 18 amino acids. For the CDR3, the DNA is TGTGCCAGCAGCGCGGGGATGTCGGGGGGGCTTCGGGCAGAGACCCAGTACTTC. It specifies CASSAGMSGGLRAETQYF.

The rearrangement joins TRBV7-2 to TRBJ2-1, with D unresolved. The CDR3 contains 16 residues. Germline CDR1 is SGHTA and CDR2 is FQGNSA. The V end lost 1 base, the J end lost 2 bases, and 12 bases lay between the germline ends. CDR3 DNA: TGTGCCAGCAGCTTAGGCCGGCAGCGTCCCTACAATGAGCAGTTCTTC. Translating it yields CASSLGRQRPYNEQFF.

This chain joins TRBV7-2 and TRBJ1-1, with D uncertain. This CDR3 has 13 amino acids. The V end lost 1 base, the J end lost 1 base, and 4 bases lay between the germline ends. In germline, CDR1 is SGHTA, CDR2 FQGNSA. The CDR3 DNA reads TGTGCCAGCAGCTTAGGACAGAACACTGAAGCTTTCTTT. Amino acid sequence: CASSLGQNTEAFF.

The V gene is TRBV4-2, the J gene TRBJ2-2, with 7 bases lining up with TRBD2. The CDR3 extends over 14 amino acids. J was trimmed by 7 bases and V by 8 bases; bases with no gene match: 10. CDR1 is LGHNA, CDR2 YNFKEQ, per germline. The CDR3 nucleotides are TGTGCCAGCGCTGAAGCGGGGCATGGCGGGGAGCTGTTTTTT. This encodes CASAEAGHGGELFF.

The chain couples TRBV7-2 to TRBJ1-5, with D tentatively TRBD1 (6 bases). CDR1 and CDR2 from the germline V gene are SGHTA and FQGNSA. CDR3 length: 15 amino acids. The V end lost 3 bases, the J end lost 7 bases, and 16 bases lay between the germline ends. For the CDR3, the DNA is TGTGCCAGCAGCTTGCAACCGGACAGAAACCAGCCCCAGCATTTT. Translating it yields CASSLQPDRNQPQHF.

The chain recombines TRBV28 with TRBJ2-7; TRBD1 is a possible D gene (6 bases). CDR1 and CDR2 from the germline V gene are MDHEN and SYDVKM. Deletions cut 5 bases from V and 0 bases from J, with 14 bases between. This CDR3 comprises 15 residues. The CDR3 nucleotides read TGTGCCAGCAGTCCGGGACACGCGAACTCCTACGAGCAGTACGTC. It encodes CASSPGHANSYEQYV.

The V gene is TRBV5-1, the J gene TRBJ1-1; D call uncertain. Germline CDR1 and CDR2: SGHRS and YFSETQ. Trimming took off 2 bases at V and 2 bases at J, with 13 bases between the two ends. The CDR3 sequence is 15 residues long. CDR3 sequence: CASSFGVGINTEAFF. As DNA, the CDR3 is TGCGCCAGCAGCTTCGGGGTAGGGATAAACACTGAAGCTTTCTTT.

The CDR3 protein is CASSLREGSNYGYTF. CDR3 coding DNA: TGTGCCAGTAGTCTCCGGGAGGGATCCAACTATGGCTACACCTTC. The V gene is TRBV19, the J gene TRBJ1-2; no clear D. Trimming pared 5 bases from V and 2 bases from J, leaving 15 bases between. This CDR3 comprises 15 residues. The germline gives CDR1 LNHDA, CDR2 SQIVND (reference sequence).

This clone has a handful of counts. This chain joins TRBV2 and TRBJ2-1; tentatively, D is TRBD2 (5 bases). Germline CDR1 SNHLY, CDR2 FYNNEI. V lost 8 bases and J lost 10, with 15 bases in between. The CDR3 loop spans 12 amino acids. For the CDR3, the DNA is TGTGCCAGCCTCCTCTTCGGGGAGGAGCAGTTCTTC. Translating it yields CASLLFGEEQFF.

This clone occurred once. The CDR3 sequence: CASSRDYYYEQYF. CDR3 DNA sequence: TGCGCCAGCAGCCGGGACTACTACTACGAGCAGTACTTC. J is TRBJ2-7 and V is TRBV4-1; 7 bases are a match to TRBD2. V gave up 4 bases and J gave up 3 bases; unmatched junction bases: 3. The germline gives CDR1 MGHRA, CDR2 YSYEKL. This CDR3 comprises 13 residues.

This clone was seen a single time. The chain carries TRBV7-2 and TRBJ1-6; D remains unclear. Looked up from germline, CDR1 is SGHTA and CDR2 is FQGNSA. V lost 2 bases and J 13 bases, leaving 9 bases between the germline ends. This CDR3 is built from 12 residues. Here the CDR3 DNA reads TGTGCCAGCAGCTTATTAGGCAGGCCCCTCCACTTT. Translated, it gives CASSLLGRPLHF.

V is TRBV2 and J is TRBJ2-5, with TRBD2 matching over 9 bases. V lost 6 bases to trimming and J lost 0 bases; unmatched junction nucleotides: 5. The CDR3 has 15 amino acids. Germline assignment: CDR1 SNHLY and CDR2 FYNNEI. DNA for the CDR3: TGTGCCAGCAGGCAGACTAGCGGCCACCAAGAGACCCAGTACTTC. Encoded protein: CASRQTSGHQETQYF.

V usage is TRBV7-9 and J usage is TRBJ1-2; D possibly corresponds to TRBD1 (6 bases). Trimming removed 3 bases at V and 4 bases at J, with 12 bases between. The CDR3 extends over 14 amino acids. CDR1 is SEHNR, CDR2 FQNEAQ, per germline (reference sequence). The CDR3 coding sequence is TGTGCCAGCAGCTTCGGACAGCTTACCTATGGCTACACCTTC. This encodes CASSFGQLTYGYTF. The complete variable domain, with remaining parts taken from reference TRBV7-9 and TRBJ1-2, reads DTGVSQNPRHKITKRGQNVTFRCDPISEHNRLYWYRQTLGQGPEFLTYFQNEAQLEKSRLLSDRFSAERPKGSFSTLEIQRTEQGDSAMYLCASSFGQLTYGYTFGSGTRLTVV.

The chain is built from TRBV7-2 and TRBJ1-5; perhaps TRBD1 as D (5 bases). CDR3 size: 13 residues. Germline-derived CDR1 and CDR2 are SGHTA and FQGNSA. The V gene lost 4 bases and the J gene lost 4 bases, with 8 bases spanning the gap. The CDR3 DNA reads TGTGCCAGCAGCTACGGGACTAATCAGCCCCAGCATTTT. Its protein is CASSYGTNQPQHF.